Listed below are T cell receptor beta chains from one sample, sequenced in a study of OX40 agonist ivuxolimab in advanced cancers. Profiling relied on immunoSEQ multiplex PCR, and the TCRdb table lists in-frame clones only, not all of them. This table holds 40,000 or so clones, 80% to 95% found once. The sample in question was CD4+ or CD8+ T cells sorted from blood, obtained in a trial of the OX40 agonist ivuxolimab. These receptors all stem from an adult with an advanced solid tumor such as melanoma, head and neck, liver or kidney cancer. Each CDR3 is given with its conserved first and last residue. Expanded clones get a size class; other rows say once, few or many, or leave the size out.

V gene	J gene	clone size	CDR3 protein
TRBV2	TRBJ2-2	.	CASSLRANTGELFF
TRBV10-2	TRBJ2-1	once	CASRGLAGPNEQFF
TRBV2	TRBJ1-2	.	CATSASYGYTF
TRBV7-9	TRBJ2-1	.	CASSFTSHEQFF
TRBV9	TRBJ2-1	.	CASSVGGTDNEQFF
TRBV7-2	TRBJ2-1	.	CASSLASGTSGIDEQFF
TRBV27	TRBJ2-2	.	CASSWGTSGRTGELFF
TRBV4-3	TRBJ2-1	.	CASSLQPGQPSSVQFF
TRBV6-5	TRBJ2-7	.	CASSGPSYEQYF
TRBV5-4	TRBJ2-3	.	CATAPWGPSTDTQYF
TRBV5-5	TRBJ1-1	.	CASSSGTGAYTEAFF
TRBV6-1	TRBJ2-1	once	CASGYPNEQFF
TRBV7-3	TRBJ2-1	.	CASSLRGGSDYPEQFF
TRBV6-4	TRBJ2-1	.	CASSESRQGAGNEQFF
TRBV27	TRBJ1-2	.	CASSLSLGGRGYGYTF
TRBV6-6	TRBJ1-5	.	CASSLRTDQPQHF
TRBV28	TRBJ1-4	.	CASRSLDKEKLFF
TRBV30	TRBJ2-1	once	CAWSFDAYNEQFF
TRBV6-1	TRBJ2-7	.	CASTIAVPNEQYF
TRBV27	TRBJ2-5	.	CASSTAGLKETQYF
TRBV9	TRBJ1-3	.	CASSEGRGSGNTIYF
TRBV7-9	TRBJ1-4	once	CASSDRDRGINEKLFF
TRBV4-1	TRBJ2-1	once	CASSQVTSGEQFF
TRBV7-8	TRBJ1-5	.	CASSSSLTQHF
TRBV4-2	TRBJ2-3	.	CASSRGGTGPTDTQYF
TRBV4-3	TRBJ2-1	once	CASSQERRLFYNEQFF
TRBV7-2	TRBJ2-1	.	CASSWTSSSYNEQFF
TRBV30	TRBJ1-2	once	CAWSVGARGYTF
TRBV7-8	TRBJ2-1	.	CASSQTGASYNEQFF
TRBV19	TRBJ1-4	.	CASSLDILTVKLFF
TRBV7-9	TRBJ2-7	.	CASSWREASQGEQYF
TRBV4-3	TRBJ2-2	.	CASRPGMRTGELFF
TRBV27	TRBJ1-1	.	CASSLGTTLVGTEAFF
TRBV19	TRBJ1-1	.	CASSMGVSLLVNTEAFF
TRBV21-1	TRBJ1-5	few	CASSYTGDQPQHF
TRBV7-8	TRBJ1-1	.	CASTWGQGAGEAFF
TRBV2	TRBJ1-3	.	CASRAGTGTGNTIYF
TRBV2	TRBJ2-5	.	CASSGGGSQETQYF
TRBV7-9	TRBJ2-7	.	CASSPVGSSYEQYF
TRBV5-6	TRBJ1-2	.	CASSFRIGYTF
TRBV25-1	TRBJ1-4	.	CASTPQGIYPDNEKLFF
TRBV6-8	TRBJ2-1	once	CASKGWSDEQFF
TRBV13	TRBJ2-1	.	CASSLGPNEQFF
TRBV7-9	TRBJ2-7	.	CASSYGTSGSHEQYF
TRBV14	TRBJ2-3	.	CASSQPWGESTDTQYF
TRBV21-1	TRBJ2-3	.	CASSKGGGRSPTDTQYF
TRBV6-5	TRBJ2-1	.	CASSPAGTSESEQFF
TRBV27	TRBJ1-2	.	CASSLFGQGRGGYTF
TRBV13	TRBJ2-2	.	CASSSPPSRSHGELFF
TRBV6-5	TRBJ2-2	.	CASSLGAFGELFF
TRBV6-6	TRBJ2-2	.	CASSYPSEELFF
TRBV6-5	TRBJ2-2	.	CASSFDSANTGELFF
TRBV7-9	TRBJ2-5	.	CASSSPGVQETQYF
TRBV19	TRBJ1-5	.	CASSIWAFNQPQHF
TRBV6-6	TRBJ1-2	.	CASSPLFVDNYGYTF
TRBV9	TRBJ2-7	.	CASSVETGDLSEQYF
TRBV20-1	TRBJ2-7	.	CSARIAYEQYF
TRBV2	TRBJ2-5	.	CASSEKRIINQETQYF